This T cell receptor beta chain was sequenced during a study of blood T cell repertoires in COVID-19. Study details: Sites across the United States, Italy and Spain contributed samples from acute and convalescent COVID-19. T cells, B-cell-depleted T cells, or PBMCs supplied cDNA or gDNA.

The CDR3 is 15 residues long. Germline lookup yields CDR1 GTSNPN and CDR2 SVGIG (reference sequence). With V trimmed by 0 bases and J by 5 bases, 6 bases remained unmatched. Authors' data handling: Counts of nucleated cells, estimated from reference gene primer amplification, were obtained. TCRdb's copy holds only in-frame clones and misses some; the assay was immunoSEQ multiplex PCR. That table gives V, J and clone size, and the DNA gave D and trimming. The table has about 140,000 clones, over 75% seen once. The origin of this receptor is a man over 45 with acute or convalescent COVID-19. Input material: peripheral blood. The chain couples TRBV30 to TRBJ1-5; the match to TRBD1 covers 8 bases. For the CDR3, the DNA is TGTGCCTGGAGTGTACTAGGGACAGGTTATCAGCCCCAGCATTTT. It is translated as CAWSVLGTGYQPQHF.